The present T cell receptor (beta chain) was sequenced within a study of blood T cell repertoires in COVID-19. Repertoires were generated with immunoSEQ multiplex PCR, while TCRdb's copy carries only in-frame clones and drops some. The sample consists of 250,000 or so clones, just under 85% of them appearing once. Per germline, CDR1 MNHEY and CDR2 SMNVEV (reference sequence). This CDR3 has 14 amino acids. Trimming pared 0 bases from V and 5 bases from J, leaving 8 bases between. The TCR originated in a woman aged 60 to 75 with active or convalescent COVID-19. The sequencing input was peripheral blood. This rearrangement joins TRBV27 to TRBJ1-5, with TRBD1 as a possible D gene (5 bases). The CDR3 coding sequence is TGTGCCAGCAGTTTATCTCAGGGCCATCAGCCCCAGCATTTT. This encodes CASSLSQGHQPQHF.